What follows are 4 T cell receptor beta chains derived from one specimen sequenced in a study of T cell repertoires in aging, cancer and after chemotherapy (dated by TCRdb to between 2018 and 2020). TCR beta rearrangements were amplified from genomic DNA isolated from peripheral blood, not from sorted cells or RNA. Sequenced using an Illumina MiSeq. Multiplex touch-down PCR with a mixed TRB-A/B primer pool was used to amplify rearranged TRB sequences covering the V, D and J segments. Using fastp at Q25 and MiXCR, TCRdb reprocessed the public reads and kept productive beta chains. Entries that share a CDR3 protein sequence are merged under the most common genes and DNA. In this sample the table shows just under 9,500 distinct CDR3 sequences, more than 20% of which occur a single time. The ten largest account for roughly 13% of the sample. The sequenced sample consisted of blood. These receptors came from a human donor with a blood cancer. The donor label of this sample is uncertain.

In regard to this clonotype: A read error is possible here, since a much larger clone lies one base away. The chain joins TRBV19 to TRBJ1-1; the D is unclear. Germline CDR1 reads LNHDA; CDR2 reads SQIVND (reference sequence). The CDR3 is 13 residues long. The CDR3 loop is CASSIGGRSEASF. In DNA, the CDR3 is TGTGCCAGTAGTATAGGAGGGCGTAGTGAAGCTTCCTTT.

The rearrangement uses TRBV6-5 and TRBJ1-2, with D unresolved. V was pared by 1 base and J by 5 bases, with 14 bases between. This CDR3 contains 15 residues. The germline V gene encodes CDR1 MNHEY and CDR2 SVGAGI. Written as DNA, the CDR3 is TGTGCCAGCAGTTACTTGGATAACCCCCTGTATGGCTACACCTTC. This translates into CASSYLDNPLYGYTF.

V and J are TRBV29-1 and TRBJ2-3; D gene uncertain. The CDR3 covers 13 residues. Trimming stripped 1 base from V and 10 bases from J, with 15 bases between. CDR1 is SQVTM, CDR2 ANQGSEA, per germline. The CDR3 DNA reads TGCAGCGTTGAAGGGGGTCAGTTTGGAGCGCAGTATTTT. Protein: CSVEGGQFGAQYF.

This clonotype is labeled medium-sized (0.01 to 0.1%). The chain joins TRBV27 to TRBJ2-3; no reliable D call. V lost 1 base, J lost 4 bases, and 6 bases lay in between. The CDR3 spans 13 residues. Germline lookup yields CDR1 MNHEY and CDR2 SMNVEV (reference sequence). The CDR3 coding sequence is TGTGCCAGCAGTTTATTGGTCTCAGATACGCAGTATTTT. Its protein is CASSLLVSDTQYF.